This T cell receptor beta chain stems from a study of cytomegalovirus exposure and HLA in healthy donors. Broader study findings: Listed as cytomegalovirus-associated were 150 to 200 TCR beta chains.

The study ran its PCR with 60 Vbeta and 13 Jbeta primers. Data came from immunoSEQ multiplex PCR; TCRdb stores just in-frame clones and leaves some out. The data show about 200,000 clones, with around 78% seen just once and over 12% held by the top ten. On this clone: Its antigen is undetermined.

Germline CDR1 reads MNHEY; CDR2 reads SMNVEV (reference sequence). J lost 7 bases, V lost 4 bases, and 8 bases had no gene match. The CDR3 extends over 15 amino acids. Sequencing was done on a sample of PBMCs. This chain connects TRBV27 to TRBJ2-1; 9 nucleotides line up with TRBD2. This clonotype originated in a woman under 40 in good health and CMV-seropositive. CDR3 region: CASSWAGGPGNEQFF. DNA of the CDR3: TGTGCCAGCAGTTGGGCGGGGGGGCCAGGGAATGAGCAGTTCTTC.